These 6 T cell receptor beta chains originate from one sample sequenced in a study of blood T cell repertoires in COVID-19. Sequencing was performed with immunoSEQ multiplex PCR; in TCRdb, only in-frame clones are kept and a portion is missing. The sample yields about 26,000 clones, about 83% seen once. Sequencing used peripheral blood. The receptors here all came from a human donor in a cohort sampled during active COVID-19.

The chain joins TRBV27 to TRBJ2-5, with 7 bases aligning to TRBD2. The CDR3 is made up of 14 amino acids. Trimming removed 3 bases from V and 5 bases from J; junction bases left unmatched: 6. CDR1 MNHEY and CDR2 SMNVEV come from the germline V gene (reference sequence). CDR3 region: CASSFFGGGETQYF. For the CDR3, the DNA is TGTGCCAGCAGTTTCTTTGGGGGAGGGGAGACCCAGTACTTC.

The chain joins TRBV27 to TRBJ2-7; 10 bases line up with TRBD1. The CDR3 has 15 amino acids. With V trimmed by 4 bases and J by 4 bases, 7 bases remained unmatched. The V gene's germline CDR1 is MNHEY and CDR2 SMNVEV (reference sequence). CDR3 protein: CASSYLGQGGYEQYF. The CDR3 nucleotides are TGTGCCAGCAGTTACCTAGGACAGGGGGGTTACGAGCAGTACTTC.

The chain combines TRBV13 with TRBJ2-1; unclear D gene. The V and J ends lost 0 bases and 6 bases respectively, with 9 bases between them. The CDR3 spans 14 residues. Germline CDR1 is PRHDT and CDR2 is FYEKMQ (reference sequence). For the CDR3, the DNA is TGTGCCAGCAGCTTAGGCCCAGGTGGCAATGAGCAGTTCTTC. Protein sequence: CASSLGPGGNEQFF.

Turning to this clone: Germline is not matched at one junction end, which may reflect a read error. This chain joins TRBV4-1 and TRBJ1-2; D call uncertain. This CDR3 contains 11 residues. The V gene's germline CDR1 is MGHRA and CDR2 YSYEKL. In DNA form, the CDR3 reads TGCGCCAGCAGCCAAGATTTATGGCAGGTCTTC. As protein: CASSQDLWQVF.

This clone was picked up one time. The V call is TRBV6-1, the J call TRBJ2-5; TRBD1 matches at 7 bases. Trimming took 0 bases from V and 5 from J; bases not matched to a gene: 6. Germline CDR1 reads MNHNS; CDR2 reads SASEGT. The CDR3 has 15 residues. The chain's CDR3 is CASSEAYRGAETQYF. In DNA form, the CDR3 reads TGTGCCAGCAGTGAAGCTTACAGGGGAGCGGAGACCCAGTACTTC.

This clone was recorded once. V usage is TRBV4-1 and J usage is TRBJ1-1; D gene uncertain. This CDR3 spans 14 amino acids. V was pared by 0 bases and J by 7 bases, with 12 bases between. Germline loops: CDR1 MGHRA, CDR2 YSYEKL. The CDR3: CASSQDTQISEAFF. In DNA, the CDR3 is TGCGCCAGCAGCCAAGATACTCAAATAAGTGAAGCTTTCTTT.